This passage covers 23 T cell receptor beta chains from one sample sequenced in a study of blood T cell repertoires in COVID-19. Assay: immunoSEQ multiplex PCR; the TCRdb copy retains only in-frame clones and omits some. The sample consists of about 220,000 clones, about 83% of them appearing once. Sequencing was carried out using PBMCs or T cells enriched from blood (not recorded which). The receptors were sampled from a woman aged 40 to 50 who had been exposed to COVID-19.

There are a few counts of this clone. The chain uses TRBV30 and TRBJ2-3; TRBD1 is a possible D gene (5 bases). Trimming shortened V by 0 bases and J by 6 bases, and 13 bases separated the two germline ends. From germline, CDR1 is GTSNPN and CDR2 SVGIG (reference sequence). This CDR3 is 14 amino acids long. CDR3 nucleotides: TGTGCCTGGAGTGTGTTTCAGGGTTTGGATACGCAGTATTTT. This gives the protein CAWSVFQGLDTQYF. Looking up the rest from reference TRBV30 and TRBJ2-3 gives the full variable domain: SQTIHQWPATLVQPVGSPLSLECTVEGTSNPNLYWYRQAAGRGLQLLFYSVGIGQISSEVPQNLSASRPQDRQFILSSKKLLLSDSGFYLCAWSVFQGLDTQYFGPGTRLTVL.

The J gene is TRBJ1-4, the V gene TRBV5-6, with D unresolved. Trimming pared 4 bases from V and 8 bases from J, leaving 15 bases between. Germline CDR1 and CDR2: SGHDT and YYEEEE. The CDR3 loop spans 14 amino acids. CDR3 sequence: CASSAGFGREKLFF. In DNA, the CDR3 is TGTGCCAGCAGCGCCGGTTTTGGGCGAGAAAAACTGTTTTTT.

The chain links TRBV19 to TRBJ2-2; D unclear. Germline V lookup: CDR1 LNHDA, CDR2 SQIVND (reference sequence). Trimming pared 5 bases from V and 7 bases from J, leaving 11 bases between. The CDR3 spans 13 residues. CDR3 sequence reads: CASSVQVVGELFF. In nucleotides, the CDR3 is TGTGCCAGTAGTGTCCAGGTGGTCGGGGAGCTGTTTTTT.

This clone was found many times. The genes are TRBV19 and TRBJ1-2, with D possibly TRBD1 on 5 matching bases. This CDR3 comprises 12 residues. The germline V and J ends were trimmed by 5 bases and 4 bases, with 8 bases remaining between them. CDR1 is LNHDA, CDR2 SQIVND, per germline (reference sequence). The CDR3, as DNA: TGTGCCAGTAGTCTGGGGCGCTATGGCTACACCTTC. It specifies CASSLGRYGYTF.

The chain is built from TRBV11-2 and TRBJ2-1; TRBD2 matches at 10 bases. Germline lookup yields CDR1 SGHAT and CDR2 FQNNGV. This CDR3 region has 18 residues. With V trimmed by 6 bases and J by 5 bases, 16 bases remained unmatched. This CDR3 reads CASRPGVVSGGPDNEQFF. The DNA for the CDR3 is TGTGCCAGCAGGCCTGGGGTCGTTAGCGGGGGGCCTGACAATGAGCAGTTCTTC.

The chain couples TRBV6-5 to TRBJ1-4; 7 bases fit TRBD1. Germline assignment: CDR1 MNHEY and CDR2 SVGAGI. Unmatched junction bases numbered 12, after V lost 6 bases and J lost 8 bases. This CDR3 region has 15 residues. The CDR3 DNA is TGTGCCAGCAGCGGTTTGAGACAGGGAGGCGAAAAACTGTTTTTT. Its translation: CASSGLRQGGEKLFF.

V gene TRBV7-2 combines with J gene TRBJ1-2; 7 bases are shared with TRBD1. Germline loops: CDR1 SGHTA, CDR2 FQGNSA. V lost 5 bases to trimming and J lost 9 bases; unmatched junction nucleotides: 15. CDR3 size: 15 residues. The CDR3 reads CASSPSGQGVGSYTF. CDR3 DNA sequence: TGTGCCAGCAGCCCCTCTGGGCAGGGGGTGGGTAGCTACACCTTC. Combining the CDR3 with reference TRBV7-2 and TRBJ1-2 gives the whole variable domain GAGVSQSPSNKVTEKGKDVELRCDPISGHTALYWYRQSLGQGLEFLIYFQGNSAPDKSGLPSDRFSAERTGGSVSTLTIQRTQQEDSAVYLCASSPSGQGVGSYTFGSGTRLTVV.

The chain couples TRBV2 to TRBJ2-5; tentative D call: TRBD2 (6 bases). Trimming took 7 bases from V and 9 from J, leaving 15 bases between them. CDR1 and CDR2 from the germline V gene are SNHLY and FYNNEI. The CDR3 sequence is 12 residues long. The CDR3 DNA reads as TGTGCCAGCAACGAGGGCCGCGGGGCCCAGTACTTC. Its translation: CASNEGRGAQYF.

This chain uses TRBV5-8 with TRBJ2-7; 7 nucleotides match TRBD1. V shed 0 bases and J 6 bases; nucleotides not matched to a gene: 3. This CDR3 spans 13 amino acids. CDR1 is SGHTS, CDR2 YDEGEE, per germline. The CDR3 loop is CASSLGQGVEQYF. For the CDR3, the DNA is TGTGCCAGCAGCTTGGGGCAGGGGGTCGAGCAGTACTTC.

The V and J genes are TRBV9 and TRBJ2-1, with a possible D match to TRBD1 (5 bases). V lost 1 base, J lost 9 bases, and 14 bases lay in between. The CDR3 runs to 14 residues. From germline, CDR1 is SGDLS and CDR2 YYNGEE. The CDR3 DNA sequence: TGTGCCAGCAGCGTAAAGGACGATAGGGGTGAGCAGTTCTTC. It encodes CASSVKDDRGEQFF. Full variable domain (outside the CDR3, taken from reference TRBV9 and TRBJ2-1): DSGVTQTPKHLITATGQRVTLRCSPRSGDLSVYWYQQSLDQGLQFLIQYYNGEERAKGNILERFSAQQFPDLHSELNLSSLELGDSALYFCASSVKDDRGEQFFGPGTRLTVL.

The chain carries TRBV27 and TRBJ2-3; 8 bases map to TRBD2. Germline lookup yields CDR1 MNHEY and CDR2 SMNVEV (reference sequence). The CDR3 contains 14 residues. V shed 3 bases and J 5 bases; nucleotides not matched to a gene: 4. This CDR3 reads CASSFGTRGDTQYF. CDR3 sequence (DNA): TGTGCCAGCAGTTTCGGGACTAGAGGAGATACGCAGTATTTT.

The chain carries TRBV7-8 and TRBJ1-6; D not resolved. Germline V gene lookup returns CDR1 SGHVS and CDR2 FQNEAQ. The CDR3 is 16 residues long. The germline V and J ends were trimmed by 6 bases and 5 bases, with 17 bases remaining between them. In DNA form, the CDR3 reads TGTGCCAGCAGTCAATCAACCGCTTTAGATAATTCACCCCTCCACTTT. This sequence encodes CASSQSTALDNSPLHF.

This clone has just one count. This rearrangement joins TRBV30 to TRBJ1-5; TRBD1 aligns across 10 bases. V shed 4 bases, J shed 5 bases, and the junction held 2 bases outside the gene matches. The CDR3 extends over 13 amino acids. Germline V gene data show CDR1 as GTSNPN and CDR2 as SVGIG (reference sequence). The CDR3 spells CAWKGTGDQPQHF. Written as DNA, the CDR3 is TGTGCCTGGAAGGGGACAGGGGATCAGCCCCAGCATTTT.

Turning to this clone: At the DNA level, this CDR3 is encoded by other sequences in the same sample as well. The CDR3: CASSAQGAGTEAFF. The CDR3 bases are TGTGCCAGCAGCGCCCAGGGGGCTGGTACTGAAGCTTTCTTT. This chain connects TRBV2 to TRBJ1-1; 8 nucleotides align to TRBD1. The germline gives CDR1 SNHLY, CDR2 FYNNEI. This CDR3 has 14 residues. V lost 6 bases, J lost 5 bases, and 8 bases stayed unmatched.

The rearrangement uses TRBV9 and TRBJ2-3; 7 bases fit TRBD2. Germline loops: CDR1 SGDLS, CDR2 YYNGEE. Trimming at V came to 0 bases and at J to 0 bases, leaving 4 bases not matched to a gene. CDR3 length: 16 amino acids. As DNA, the CDR3 is TGTGCCAGCAGCGTAGGGGAGGGGACTAGCACAGATACGCAGTATTTT. Its protein product is CASSVGEGTSTDTQYF.

This clone occurred a few times. The V and J genes are TRBV27 and TRBJ1-1; D remains unclear. Germline V gene sequence: CDR1 MNHEY, CDR2 SMNVEV (reference sequence). The CDR3 is 13 amino acids. Trimming removed 10 bases at V and 2 bases at J, with 14 bases between. This chain's CDR3 is CATKRPSNTEAFF. CDR3 sequence (DNA): TGTGCCACCAAGCGGCCGTCCAACACTGAAGCTTTCTTT.

In DNA form, the CDR3 reads TGTGCCAGCAGTTCCGATCCGGGACAGGGGTATGAAAAACTGTTTTTT. This gives the protein CASSSDPGQGYEKLFF. J is TRBJ1-4 and V is TRBV6-5; TRBD1 matches at 10 bases. The ends lost 4 bases at V and 6 bases at J; junction bases unmatched: 8. There are 16 residues in the CDR3. Germline CDR1 is MNHEY and CDR2 is SVGAGI.

The CDR3 loop reads CASSLHGGSGNTIYF. CDR3 DNA: TGTGCCAGCAGCTTACACGGGGGCTCTGGAAACACCATATATTTT. V usage is TRBV9 and J usage is TRBJ1-3; TRBD1 is a possible D gene (5 bases). The CDR3 loop spans 15 amino acids. Germline V gene lookup returns CDR1 SGDLS and CDR2 YYNGEE. V dropped 4 bases and J dropped 0 bases, with 11 bases sitting between them.

The chain has TRBV5-6 and TRBJ2-5, with D perhaps TRBD2 (6 bases). From germline, CDR1 is SGHDT and CDR2 YYEEEE. This CDR3 contains 15 residues. The V end lost 4 bases, the J end lost 4 bases, and 17 bases lay between the germline ends. CDR3 DNA sequence: TGTGCCAGCAGCGATCGACAACTGGGAGGAGAGACCCAGTACTTC. Amino acid sequence: CASSDRQLGGETQYF.

CDR3 sequence (DNA): TGTGCCAGCAGCCTATGGACAGCCTCTGGAAACACCATATATTTT. It translates to CASSLWTASGNTIYF. The chain carries TRBV7-2 and TRBJ1-3, with a weak D call TRBD1 (6 bases). CDR3 length equals 15 residues. CDR1 is SGHTA and CDR2 is FQGNSA in the germline V gene. Trimming removed 5 bases at V and 0 bases at J, with 11 bases between.

This clone was found once. The chain recombines TRBV19 with TRBJ1-1; 7 nucleotides align to TRBD1. The ends lost 5 bases at V and 4 bases at J; junction bases unmatched: 4. This CDR3 region has 13 residues. Germline V gives CDR1 LNHDA, CDR2 SQIVND (reference sequence). The CDR3: CASSPTGVTEAFF. The DNA for the CDR3 is TGTGCCAGTAGTCCCACAGGGGTCACTGAAGCTTTCTTT.

The gene calls are TRBV11-3 and TRBJ1-1; possible D gene TRBD1, 6 bases. V gave up 5 bases and J gave up 1 base, with 8 bases separating them. Germline-derived CDR1 and CDR2 are SGHNT and YENEEA. CDR3 length: 13 residues. The CDR3 DNA follows: TGTGCCAGCAGCGACAGGAAGAACACTGAAGCTTTCTTT. Translating gives CASSDRKNTEAFF.

CDR3 protein: CASSSSGGYTSPLHF. Here the CDR3 DNA reads TGTGCCAGCAGCTCCAGTGGAGGGTACACTTCACCCCTCCACTTT. The rearrangement links TRBV9 to TRBJ1-6; D gene ambiguous. This CDR3 spans 15 amino acids. Germline V gene data show CDR1 as SGDLS and CDR2 as YYNGEE. V shed 4 bases and J shed 9 bases, with 17 bases lying between them.